These T cell receptor beta chains were read from a single sample in a study of CD8 T cells in acute hepatitis C reinfection. Method: immunoSEQ multiplex PCR; TCRdb's copy keeps in-frame clones and lacks some. The sample lists 30,000 to 45,000 clones; over 75% were seen once. Input material: naive CD8+ T cells from PBMCs. These receptors were taken from a woman under 30 who spontaneously cleared hepatitis C infection. CDR3s include the opening cysteine and the closing phenylalanine or tryptophan. A D gene is named only where the DNA matches it firmly. Not every row has a clone size; where given, it reads once, few, many or a size class.

length	V	size	D	J	CDR3	DNA
14	TRBV27	-	TRBD1	TRBJ2-7	CASRPGQIRYEQYF	TGTGCCAGCAGGCCGGGACAGATACGCTACGAGCAGTACTTC
15	TRBV27	-	-	TRBJ2-7	CASSLSPGRAGEQYF	TGTGCCAGCAGTTTATCCCCTGGCAGGGCAGGCGAGCAGTACTTC
13	TRBV9	-	-	TRBJ1-5	CASSVSSNQPQHF	TGTGCCAGCAGCGTAAGTAGCAATCAGCCCCAGCATTTT
15	TRBV4-1	-	-	TRBJ2-1	CASSQTRRPDSEQFF	TGCGCCAGCAGCCAAACGCGTCGGCCGGATTCCGAGCAGTTCTTC
15	TRBV5-4	-	TRBD1	TRBJ2-1	CASSTGGEAYNEQFF	TGTGCCAGCAGTACAGGGGGAGAGGCCTACAATGAGCAGTTCTTC
18	TRBV13	-	TRBD1	TRBJ2-7	CASSSNQYRGRSSYEQYF	TGTGCCAGCAGCTCAAATCAATACAGGGGGCGCAGCTCCTACGAGCAGTACTTC
17	TRBV27	-	TRBD2	TRBJ2-1	CASSLSQTSGGINEQFF	TGTGCCAGCAGTTTATCCCAGACTAGCGGAGGAATAAATGAGCAGTTCTTC
14	TRBV9	-	-	TRBJ2-2	CASSVGGDTGELFF	TGTGCCAGCAGCGTAGGCGGGGACACCGGGGAGCTGTTTTTT
13	TRBV19	-	-	TRBJ2-7	CASSIKFTYEQYF	TGTGCCAGTAGTATCAAATTTACCTACGAGCAGTACTTC
14	TRBV6-5	once	-	TRBJ1-1	CASSYRVVGTEAFF	TGTGCCAGCAGTTACCGGGTCGTTGGCACTGAAGCTTTCTTT
15	TRBV11-1	-	-	TRBJ2-7	CASSRLYRVDHEQYF	TGTGCCAGCAGCCGTTTGTACAGGGTCGATCACGAGCAGTACTTC
18	TRBV15	-	-	TRBJ1-5	CATSRGFKGSWSNQPQHF	TGTGCCACCAGCAGAGGATTCAAAGGGAGCTGGAGCAATCAGCCCCAGCATTTT
15	TRBV27	few	TRBD1	TRBJ1-5	CASSRDRGGNQPQHF	TGTGCCAGCAGCAGGGACAGGGGGGGCAATCAGCCCCAGCATTTT
18	TRBV27	few	TRBD1	TRBJ2-7	CASSQGAELPFPYYEQYF	TGTGCCAGCAGTCAGGGGGCAGAGCTTCCATTCCCATATTACGAGCAGTACTTC
12	TRBV6-1	-	-	TRBJ1-4	CASLWYEERLFF	TGTGCCAGCTTATGGTACGAGGAGAGACTGTTTTTT
13	TRBV6-6	-	TRBD2	TRBJ2-7	CASSYRGAYEQYF	TGTGCCAGCAGTTACCGGGGGGCCTACGAGCAGTACTTC
14	TRBV5-6	-	-	TRBJ1-5	CASSLSANNQPQHF	TGTGCCAGCAGCTTATCAGCTAACAATCAGCCCCAGCATTTT
14	TRBV11-2	-	TRBD2	TRBJ2-7	CASSFQAGNYEQYF	TGTGCCAGCAGCTTTCAAGCGGGGAACTACGAGCAGTACTTC
14	TRBV27	-	TRBD1	TRBJ1-4	CASRIGTENEKLFF	TGTGCCAGCAGGATCGGGACAGAGAATGAAAAACTGTTTTTT
16	TRBV7-9	once	-	TRBJ2-3	CASSDLFRRGTDTQYF	TGTGCCAGCAGCGACCTATTTCGTCGTGGCACAGATACGCAGTATTTT
13	TRBV9	-	TRBD1	TRBJ1-1	CASSVGTVTEAFF	TGTGCCAGCAGCGTCGGGACAGTCACTGAAGCTTTCTTT
14	TRBV19	-	-	TRBJ1-1	CASSIEFLTGLAFF	TGTGCCAGTAGTATTGAGTTTTTAACGGGGCTAGCTTTCTTT
18	TRBV15	-	-	TRBJ1-2	CATSRDRSGSGGVGGYTF	TGTGCCACCAGCAGAGATCGTTCAGGGAGTGGCGGAGTCGGTGGCTACACCTTC
17	TRBV7-8	-	TRBD2	TRBJ2-7	CASSEEAGGLFDYEQYF	TGTGCCAGCAGCGAAGAAGCGGGAGGGCTATTTGATTACGAGCAGTACTTC
14	TRBV5-8	-	-	TRBJ1-5	CASSLVGRNQPQHF	TGTGCCAGCAGCTTGGTCGGGCGAAATCAGCCCCAGCATTTT
18	TRBV13	-	TRBD2	TRBJ2-3	CASSFARGDHPFTDTQYF	TGTGCCAGCAGCTTTGCTCGGGGGGACCACCCTTTCACAGATACGCAGTATTTT
13	TRBV7-2	-	TRBD2	TRBJ2-2	CASSQGLVRELFF	TGTGCCAGCAGCCAGGGACTAGTCAGGGAGCTGTTTTTT
11	TRBV6-1	-	-	TRBJ1-1	CASDVIPEAFF	TGTGCCAGCGACGTTATACCTGAAGCTTTCTTT
10	TRBV5-1	few	-	TRBJ2-1	CASGGNEQFF	TGCGCCAGCGGGGGAAATGAGCAGTTCTTC
15	TRBV5-6	-	TRBD1	TRBJ2-7	CASSLPGQGKYEQYF	TGTGCCAGCAGCCTTCCGGGACAGGGGAAGTACGAGCAGTACTTC
12	TRBV4-1	few	-	TRBJ1-5	CASSQDGQPQHF	TGCGCCAGCAGCCAAGATGGGCAGCCCCAGCATTTT
12	TRBV2	-	-	TRBJ1-1	CASSEEVSKAFF	TGTGCCAGCAGTGAAGAGGTCTCGAAAGCTTTCTTT
13	TRBV5-6	-	-	TRBJ2-1	CASSLGGYNEQFF	TGTGCCAGCAGCTTGGGGGGGTACAATGAGCAGTTCTTC
14	TRBV27	few	-	TRBJ1-2	CASSFGHNNYGYTF	TGTGCCAGCAGCTTCGGACACAACAACTATGGCTACACCTTC
12	TRBV15	few	-	TRBJ1-5	CATSSNNQPQHF	TGTGCCACCAGTAGTAACAATCAGCCCCAGCATTTT
15	TRBV7-8	-	TRBD2	TRBJ2-7	CASQGGTSGTPEQYF	TGTGCCAGCCAGGGGGGGACTAGCGGGACGCCCGAGCAGTACTTC
16	TRBV7-9	few	-	TRBJ2-7	CASSALGGPNSYEQYF	TGTGCCAGCAGCGCCCTCGGGGGGCCAAACTCCTACGAGCAGTACTTC
16	TRBV4-1	-	TRBD2	TRBJ2-1	CASSQRTSGVNNEQFF	TGCGCCAGCAGCCAAAGGACTAGCGGGGTGAACAATGAGCAGTTCTTC
12	TRBV5-6	-	-	TRBJ2-1	CASSALISEAFF	TGTGCCAGCAGCGCCTTAATATCGGAAGCGTTCTTC
15	TRBV29-1	-	TRBD1	TRBJ1-2	CSVDVTQGASDGYTF	TGCAGCGTTGACGTCACCCAGGGGGCGTCGGATGGCTACACCTTC
14	TRBV19	-	-	TRBJ2-5	CASSTAGTQETQYF	TGTGCCAGTAGTACTGCCGGGACCCAAGAGACCCAGTACTTC
15	TRBV9	-	TRBD2	TRBJ2-7	CASSVGSGSSYEQYF	TGTGCCAGCAGCGTAGGAAGCGGGAGCTCGTACGAGCAGTACTTC
12	TRBV12-5	-	-	TRBJ2-5	CASGTREETQYF	TGTGCTAGTGGTACCCGCGAAGAGACCCAGTACTTC